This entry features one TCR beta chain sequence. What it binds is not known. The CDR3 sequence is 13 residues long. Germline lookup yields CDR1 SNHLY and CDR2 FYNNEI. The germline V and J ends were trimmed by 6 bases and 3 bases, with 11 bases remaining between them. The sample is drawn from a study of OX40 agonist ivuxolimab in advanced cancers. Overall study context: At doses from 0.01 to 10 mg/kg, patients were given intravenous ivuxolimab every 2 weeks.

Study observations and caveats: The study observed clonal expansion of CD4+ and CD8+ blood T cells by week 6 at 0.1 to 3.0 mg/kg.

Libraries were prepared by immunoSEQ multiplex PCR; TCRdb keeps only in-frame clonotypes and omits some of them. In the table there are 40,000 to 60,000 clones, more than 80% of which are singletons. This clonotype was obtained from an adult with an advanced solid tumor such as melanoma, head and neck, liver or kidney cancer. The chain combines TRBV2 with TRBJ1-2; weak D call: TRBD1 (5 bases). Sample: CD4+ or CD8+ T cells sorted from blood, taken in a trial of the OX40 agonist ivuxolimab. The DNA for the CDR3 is TGTGCCAGCAGGGTCGAGGGGCACTATGGCTACACCTTC. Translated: CASRVEGHYGYTF. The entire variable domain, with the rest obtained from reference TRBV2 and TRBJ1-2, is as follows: EPEVTQTPSHQVTQMGQEVILRCVPISNHLYFYWYRQILGQKVEFLVSFYNNEISEKSEIFDDQFSVERPDGSNFTLKIRSTKLEDSAMYFCASRVEGHYGYTFGSGTRLTVV.